The 3 T cell receptor beta chains given below trace back to one sample, sequenced in a study of radiation and T cells in renal cell carcinoma. Time point meaning: baseline pretreatment blood. Described treatment: 15 Gy SBRT to primary tumor, nephrectomy 4 weeks later. TCRdb's table, derived via immunoSEQ multiplex PCR, lists solely in-frame clones and lacks some. In the table there are just over 95,000 clones, 70% to 90% of which are singletons. This material consisted of blood, taken from a patient whose treatment included radiotherapy and nephrectomy. Every receptor here comes from a man aged 45 to 65 with renal cell carcinoma.

The V and J genes are TRBV19 and TRBJ1-5; D remains ambiguous. V dropped 2 bases and J dropped 7 bases, with 21 bases sitting between them. This CDR3 is 17 amino acids long. The germline CDR1 and CDR2 sequences are LNHDA and SQIVND (reference sequence). The CDR3 sequence: CASSIPHGPELGQPQHF. Written as DNA, the CDR3 is TGTGCCAGTAGTATACCACACGGGCCGGAACTTGGCCAGCCCCAGCATTTT.

The CDR3 region is CASSLVAGEAGELFF. The CDR3 nucleotides read TGCGCCAGCAGCTTGGTGGCAGGGGAGGCCGGGGAGCTGTTTTTT. This sequence joins TRBV5-1 and TRBJ2-2; D is possibly TRBD1 or TRBD2 (6 bases each). The germline gives CDR1 SGHRS, CDR2 YFSETQ. V was pared by 0 bases and J by 6 bases, with 12 bases between. The CDR3 is 15 amino acids.

J is TRBJ1-5 and V is TRBV6-4; no firm D call. CDR1 MRHNA and CDR2 SNTAGT come from the germline V gene. CDR3 length: 14 amino acids. Trimming pared 4 bases from V and 0 bases from J, leaving 7 bases between. CDR3 DNA: TGTGCCAGCAGTGGGGAATATAGCAATCAGCCCCAGCATTTT. Translating gives CASSGEYSNQPQHF.